The clone carrying this TCR beta chain appeared a few times. What it binds is not known. The input was 500 ng total RNA; TCR beta cDNA was made from it with a constant-region primer. Libraries of TCR beta came from three nested multiplex PCR rounds with slightly modified ARM-PCR. In the first two PCR rounds, TRBV1-TRBV30 forward primers were paired with a C-beta reverse primer, and each round lasted nine to ten cycles. TCRdb re-called the multiplex PCR reads with MiXCR, one entry per CDR3 protein. The sample includes about 310,000 distinct CDR3 sequences, 58% of them seen just once. V lost 5 bases and J lost 14, with 13 bases in between. This CDR3 comprises 12 residues. CDR1 and CDR2 (germline): PRHDT, FYEKMQ (reference sequence). Blood RNA originated from unsorted whole blood, with germline DNA additionally extracted. The data belong to a study of tumor-infiltrating lymphocytes in primary liver carcinoma. Whole-study context: With diameters of about 4 to 11 cm, tumors were stage T1-T3 N0M0.

The study, taken as a whole, reports: Tumors carried a top-250-clone fraction significantly exceeding that of blood (p = 0.039). Overlap in tumor-adjacent and tumor-blood pairs fell below that of tumor region pairs.

Specimen: peripheral blood. This chain links TRBV13 with TRBJ1-6; D unclear. The source of this sequence is a young woman with primary liver carcinoma and hepatitis B virus infection. The CDR3 DNA reads TGTGCCAGCAGCCCGGGGAGCGTAGCCCTCCACTTT. Its translation is CASSPGSVALHF.